A single T cell receptor beta chain is shown here with its context. As handled by the study authors: Amplification of reference gene primers was used by the study to estimate nucleated cell counts. Here immunoSEQ multiplex PCR was the method, and the copy in TCRdb shows in-frame clones only, minus some. V and J calls and clone size come straight from that table; D and trimming were deduced from the DNA. The table lists about 270,000 clones, around 90% of them singletons. This specimen comes from a study of blood T cell repertoires in COVID-19. About the research overall: T cells, B-cell-depleted T cells, or PBMCs provided the cDNA or gDNA that served as material.

Per germline, CDR1 LGHNA and CDR2 YSLEER. There are 15 residues in the CDR3. The V end lost 0 bases, the J end lost 3 bases, and 9 bases lay between the germline ends. Two negative PCRs, clearance, or symptom resolution characterized the recovered Cohort 3 donors. The sequencing sample was made of PBMCs or T cells enriched from blood (not recorded which). The receptor's source is a woman in her twenties or thirties who had recovered from COVID-19. This sequence joins TRBV4-3 and TRBJ1-5; D gene unclear. The CDR3 loop is CASSQDFGSNQPQHF. CDR3 sequence (DNA): TGCGCCAGCAGCCAAGATTTCGGTTCCAATCAGCCCCAGCATTTT.